The 15 T cell receptor beta chains given below trace back to one sample, sequenced in a study of cytomegalovirus exposure and HLA in healthy donors. Both 60 Vbeta primers and 13 Jbeta primers went into the PCR. Generated by immunoSEQ multiplex PCR, the TCRdb table keeps only in-frame clones and is missing some. The sample holds some 110,000 clones, roughly 80% seen once. Sequencing was done on a sample of PBMCs. The receptors were gathered from a man aged 50 or older in good health and CMV-seropositive.

The chain uses TRBV19 and TRBJ1-5; tentative D call: TRBD1 (5 bases). CDR1 is LNHDA and CDR2 is SQIVND in the germline V gene (reference sequence). This CDR3 is 17 amino acids long. Between the trimmed V and J ends, which lost 4 bases and 5 bases, there was a span of 21 bases. CDR3 in DNA: TGTGCCAGTAGTACCGGCCGCGGGGCAGCCCGCCATCAGCCCCAGCATTTT. This sequence encodes CASSTGRGAARHQPQHF.

The chain has TRBV6-1 and TRBJ1-2; D possibly corresponds to TRBD1 (6 bases). The germline CDR1 and CDR2 sequences are MNHNS and SASEGT. This CDR3 is built from 13 residues. Trimming removed 1 base at V and 4 bases at J, with 7 bases between. In DNA form, the CDR3 reads TGTGCCAGCAGTGAAGACAGGGTCTATGGCTACACCTTC. Translating it yields CASSEDRVYGYTF.

This clone was found a few times. The rearrangement uses TRBV7-2 and TRBJ1-1, with TRBD1 as a possible D gene (5 bases). The CDR3 length is 13 residues. V lost 1 base and J lost 8, with 11 bases in between. The germline V gene encodes CDR1 SGHTA and CDR2 FQGNSA. CDR3 sequence (DNA): TGTGCCAGCAGCTTAGTCGGGGGTATGGAAGCTTTCTTT. Translated: CASSLVGGMEAFF.

V usage is TRBV6-1 and J usage is TRBJ2-7; D perhaps matches TRBD2 (6 bases). V was trimmed by 4 bases and J by 2 bases, leaving 18 bases between them. The germline V gene has CDR1 MNHNS and CDR2 SASEGT. CDR3 length equals 16 residues. CDR3 region: CASSVGPGTVAYEQYF. The CDR3 region has the DNA TGTGCCAGCAGTGTGGGGCCCGGGACTGTTGCCTACGAGCAGTACTTC.

This clone was seen a few times. This sequence joins TRBV5-1 and TRBJ1-4; the D gene is possibly TRBD1 (5 bases). V was clipped by 3 bases and J by 5 bases, with 11 bases between them. The CDR3 is 14 amino acids. CDR1 SGHRS and CDR2 YFSETQ come from the germline V gene. The DNA for the CDR3 is TGCGCCAGCAGCTCGGGACGGGGGAATGAAAAACTGTTTTTT. This codes for CASSSGRGNEKLFF.

The chain uses TRBV7-9 and TRBJ2-1; D gene ambiguous. The CDR3 runs to 15 residues. V shed 1 base and J shed 6 bases, with 13 bases lying between them. The germline V gene has CDR1 SEHNR and CDR2 FQNEAQ (reference sequence). CDR3 residues: CASSLVTIPGNEQFF. Written as DNA, the CDR3 is TGTGCCAGCAGCTTAGTGACAATCCCAGGCAATGAGCAGTTCTTC.

The rearrangement links TRBV9 to TRBJ2-7; 12 nucleotides agree with TRBD1. From germline, CDR1 is SGDLS and CDR2 YYNGEE. With V trimmed by 3 bases and J by 6 bases, 13 bases remained unmatched. The length of the CDR3 is 17 residues. CDR3 loop: CASSAGTGGQDGGEQYF. CDR3 sequence (DNA): TGTGCCAGCAGCGCCGGGACAGGGGGCCAGGACGGAGGCGAGCAGTACTTC.

The chain uses TRBV4-1 and TRBJ1-3, with a tentative D call TRBD1 (6 bases). V lost 4 bases to trimming and J lost 0 bases, with 22 bases between them. The CDR3 has 19 residues. Germline V gene lookup returns CDR1 MGHRA and CDR2 YSYEKL. The CDR3 loop reads CASSLSDGRRGGSGNTIYF. The CDR3 bases are TGCGCCAGCAGCCTTTCGGACGGACGGAGAGGGGGCTCTGGAAACACCATATATTTT.

The chain carries TRBV7-2 and TRBJ2-1, with 7 bases lining up with TRBD2. V lost 1 base to trimming and J lost 7 bases; unmatched junction nucleotides: 13. The CDR3 extends over 17 amino acids. Looked up from germline, CDR1 is SGHTA and CDR2 is FQGNSA. The CDR3 region has the DNA TGTGCCAGCAGCTTAGAAGCGGGATTGGGGGTAGGGAATGAGCAGTTCTTC. This translates into CASSLEAGLGVGNEQFF.

The chain uses TRBV7-6 and TRBJ2-1; D might be TRBD1 (6 bases). Germline V gives CDR1 SGHVS, CDR2 FNYEAQ. The V end lost 4 bases, the J end lost 9 bases, and 16 bases lay between the germline ends. This CDR3 contains 14 residues. In DNA form, the CDR3 reads TGTGCCAGCAGCTCCCAGGGGCCCCCCGGTGAGCAGTTCTTC. It is translated as CASSSQGPPGEQFF.

This chain links TRBV10-3 with TRBJ1-4; no firm D call. Per the germline V gene, CDR1 is ENHRY and CDR2 is SYGVKD. Trimming took 6 bases from V and 6 from J, leaving 14 bases between them. The CDR3 consists of 14 residues. The CDR3 is CAISSHGGDEKLFF. The DNA for the CDR3 is TGTGCCATCAGCTCGCATGGCGGAGATGAAAAACTGTTTTTT.

The chain uses TRBV4-3 and TRBJ2-1, with D possibly TRBD2 on 6 matching bases. The CDR3 is 16 residues long. Trimming removed 2 bases from V and 0 bases from J, with 11 bases in between. Germline-derived CDR1 and CDR2 are LGHNA and YSLEER. CDR3 in DNA: TGCGCCAGCAGCCAAATGCTGGAGGGCTCCTACAATGAGCAGTTCTTC. Translation gives CASSQMLEGSYNEQFF.

Notes on this clone: Other DNA sequences in the sample encode the same CDR3. The DNA for the CDR3 is TGCGCCAGCAGCCTGGCCGGGGGGGAGACCCAGTACTTC. It is translated as CASSLAGGETQYF. The chain recombines TRBV5-1 with TRBJ2-5, with TRBD2 matching over 7 bases. There are 13 residues in the CDR3. The germline gives CDR1 SGHRS, CDR2 YFSETQ. J gave up 5 bases and V 4 bases, and 5 bases lay outside the gene matches.

This chain connects TRBV6-5 to TRBJ2-7; TRBD1 aligns across 7 bases. The length of the CDR3 is 14 residues. Per germline, CDR1 MNHEY and CDR2 SVGAGI. The trim removed 4 bases at V and 0 bases at J, leaving 3 bases unmatched. CDR3 DNA: TGTGCCAGCAGTTTCAACAGGGGCTCCTACGAGCAGTACTTC. This gives the protein CASSFNRGSYEQYF.

A few counts support this clone. The genes are TRBV28 and TRBJ1-1, with TRBD1 matching over 7 bases. Germline lookup yields CDR1 MDHEN and CDR2 SYDVKM. CDR3 length: 15 amino acids. J was trimmed by 2 bases and V by 6 bases; bases with no gene match: 9. The CDR3: CASSPTDRANTEAFF. The CDR3, as DNA: TGTGCCAGCAGCCCCACCGACAGGGCCAACACTGAAGCTTTCTTT.